This T cell receptor (beta chain) comes out of a study of multiple sclerosis patients with progressive multifocal leukoencephalopathy. As concerns this clone: The antigen is undetermined.

Findings and limits, study-wide: Most PML patients had lower entropy, suggesting less diverse TRB repertoires. The findings' link to JC virus versus immunocompromise remained uncertain. No common TRBV or TRBJ usage or pairing appeared at PML.

This CDR3 is built from 13 residues. In germline, CDR1 is MDHEN, CDR2 SYDVKM. V was cut by 5 bases and J by 4 bases, with 12 bases left in between. Libraries were prepared by immunoSEQ multiplex PCR; TCRdb keeps only in-frame clonotypes and omits some of them. The sample includes 25,000 to 35,000 clones, roughly 87% seen only once; the top ten take 5.7%. The time point is: time of PML onset. Natalizumab-treated patients developed PML between about 16 and 60 months into natalizumab therapy. This chain joins TRBV28 and TRBJ2-7, with D unresolved. The input for sequencing was PBMCs, taken from a patient treated with natalizumab. The clonotype comes from a woman in her forties with progressive multifocal leukoencephalopathy. The CDR3 DNA is TGTGCCAGCAGTCTTCCTAGTTGGTACGAGCAGTACTTC. Amino acid sequence: CASSLPSWYEQYF.